The next 30 T cell receptor beta chains were all read from a single sample in a study of blood T cell repertoires in COVID-19. Method: immunoSEQ multiplex PCR; TCRdb's copy keeps in-frame clones and lacks some. This table holds about 310,000 clones, roughly 86% found once. Sequenced material: peripheral blood. The origin of the receptors is a woman between 50 and 59 years old who had recovered from COVID-19.

The V call is TRBV7-2, the J call TRBJ2-1, with 10 bases fitting TRBD2. Germline V gene sequence: CDR1 SGHTA, CDR2 FQGNSA. V dropped 2 bases and J dropped 13; count of bases not matched to a gene: 11. The CDR3 extends over 15 amino acids. CDR3 DNA: TGTGCCAGCAGCTTATCTAGCGGGAGTGCCATTCCCCAGTTCTTC. Amino acids: CASSLSSGSAIPQFF.

The gene calls are TRBV10-3 and TRBJ1-2; maybe TRBD1 (5 bases). Trimming removed 10 bases from V and 3 bases from J, with 15 bases in between. Germline CDR1 is ENHRY and CDR2 is SYGVKD. This CDR3 contains 13 residues. The CDR3 region is CATGQGSDYGYTF. The CDR3 DNA sequence: TGTGCCACCGGGCAGGGTTCGGACTATGGCTACACCTTC.

This clone has a handful of counts. V usage is TRBV2 and J usage is TRBJ1-1; TRBD1 might be the D (6 bases). The CDR3 covers 13 residues. The germline CDR1 and CDR2 sequences are SNHLY and FYNNEI. Trimming removed 4 bases at V and 3 bases at J, with 9 bases between. The DNA for the CDR3 is TGTGCCAGCAGTGTTCAGGGGTACACTGAAGCTTTCTTT. Translating gives CASSVQGYTEAFF.

The chain recombines TRBV4-2 with TRBJ2-5, with 9 bases fitting TRBD2. With V trimmed by 3 bases and J by 1 base, 6 bases remained unmatched. This CDR3 contains 16 residues. Germline lookup yields CDR1 LGHNA and CDR2 YNFKEQ. This CDR3 reads CASSQTGTSSQETQYF. In DNA, the CDR3 is TGTGCCAGCAGCCAGACCGGGACTAGCAGCCAAGAGACCCAGTACTTC.

The chain joins TRBV11-2 to TRBJ1-6; D is unresolved. The CDR3 runs 14 residues. Germline CDR1 is SGHAT and CDR2 is FQNNGV. V was shortened by 2 bases and J by 6 bases, with 8 bases between the two germline ends. CDR3 DNA: TGTGCCAGCAGCTTACTTACTCTTAATTCACCCCTCCACTTT. It yields the protein CASSLLTLNSPLHF.

This clone was observed a single time. V usage is TRBV6-2 or TRBV6-3 and J usage is TRBJ1-4; TRBD1 is a possible D gene (6 bases). The CDR3 spans 15 residues. Per germline, CDR1 MNHEY and CDR2 SVGEGT. The ends were cut back, 5 bases at V and 3 bases at J, with 13 bases in the middle. CDR3 sequence (DNA): TGTGCCAGCAGTAACCCGGGGGGCCCTAATGAAAAACTGTTTTTT. It is translated as CASSNPGGPNEKLFF.

The chain has TRBV6-5 and TRBJ2-1, with 9 bases matching TRBD2. This CDR3 is 12 amino acids long. V was clipped by 6 bases and J by 14 bases; unmatched bases: 8. The germline gives CDR1 MNHEY, CDR2 SVGAGI. The CDR3 is CASRLGLAGEFF. The DNA for the CDR3 is TGTGCCAGCAGATTGGGACTAGCCGGGGAGTTCTTC.

CDR3 nucleotides: TGCAGCGTTAGCGGGGGGGGCACAGATACGCAGTATTTT. Amino acid sequence: CSVSGGGTDTQYF. The V and J genes are TRBV29-1 and TRBJ2-3, with 10 bases fitting TRBD2. The CDR3 loop spans 13 amino acids. Germline V CDR1 and CDR2: SQVTM, ANQGSEA. V shed 5 bases, J shed 1 base, and the junction held 0 bases outside the gene matches.

The rearrangement joins TRBV5-1 to TRBJ1-6, with TRBD1 identical over 7 bases. CDR1 is SGHRS, CDR2 YFSETQ, per germline. CDR3 size: 15 residues. Unmatched junction bases numbered 7, after V lost 0 bases and J lost 10 bases. The DNA for the CDR3 is TGCGCCAGCAGCTTGGCCGGGACAGATGGATCACCCCTCCACTTT. It translates to CASSLAGTDGSPLHF.

This chain uses TRBV18 with TRBJ1-1; TRBD1 is a possible D gene (6 bases). CDR1 is KGHSH, CDR2 LQKENI, per germline. Trimming shortened V by 6 bases and J by 0 bases, and 11 bases separated the two germline ends. This CDR3 comprises 14 residues. The CDR3 spells CASSRQELNTEAFF. CDR3 bases: TGTGCCAGCTCGAGACAGGAGTTGAACACTGAAGCTTTCTTT.

The chain carries TRBV11-2 and TRBJ2-7, with 7 nucleotides matching TRBD2. The ends lost 5 bases at V and 7 bases at J; junction bases unmatched: 17. The germline V gene encodes CDR1 SGHAT and CDR2 FQNNGV. The CDR3 has 16 amino acids. The CDR3 sequence: CASSPRVPSGSGEQYF. The DNA of the CDR3 is TGTGCCAGCAGCCCCCGGGTACCTAGCGGCTCGGGTGAGCAGTACTTC. The variable domain in full, completed from reference TRBV11-2 and TRBJ2-7, reads EAGVAQSPRYKIIEKRQSVAFWCNPISGHATLYWYQQILGQGPKLLIQFQNNGVVDDSQLPKDRFSAERLKGVDSTLKIQPAKLEDSAVYLCASSPRVPSGSGEQYFGPGTRLTVT.

The CDR3 DNA sequence: TGTGCCAGCAGTTACGGGACAGACCTTAACTATGGCTACACCTTC. It is translated as CASSYGTDLNYGYTF. The chain joins TRBV6-2 or TRBV6-3 to TRBJ1-2; 7 bases fit TRBD1. CDR3 length: 15 residues. Per germline, CDR1 MNHEY and CDR2 SVGEGT. V trimming: 2 bases; J trimming: 1 base; junction bases outside the gene matches: 4.

The V gene is TRBV10-1, the J gene TRBJ2-2; the D gene is possibly TRBD1 (5 bases). CDR3 size: 14 residues. V dropped 6 bases and J dropped 3 bases, with 11 bases sitting between them. Germline-derived CDR1 and CDR2 are WNHNN and SYGVQD (reference sequence). This CDR3 reads CASRRGADTGELFF. CDR3 sequence (DNA): TGCGCCAGCAGAAGGGGCGCGGACACCGGGGAGCTGTTTTTT.

CDR3 amino acids: CSASPSGGFYEQYF. The CDR3 nucleotides are TGCAGTGCTAGTCCTAGCGGGGGGTTCTACGAGCAGTACTTC. This chain links TRBV20-1 with TRBJ2-7; 11 bases agree with TRBD2. The CDR3 is 14 residues long. Germline V lookup: CDR1 DFQATT, CDR2 SNEGSKA (reference sequence). V was pared by 3 bases and J by 3 bases, with 4 bases of the junction left unmatched.

The chain couples TRBV3-1 (or the pseudogene TRBV3-2) to TRBJ1-1; TRBD1 matches 8 bases. Germline V CDR1 and CDR2: LGHDT, YNNKEL (reference sequence). V gave up 0 bases and J gave up 11 bases; unmatched junction bases: 11. There are 15 residues in the CDR3. In DNA form, the CDR3 reads TGTGCCAGCAGCCAAGAGGGGACAGGTCGTATTAGGGCTTTCTTT. It encodes CASSQEGTGRIRAFF.

The rearrangement uses TRBV3-1 (or the pseudogene TRBV3-2) and TRBJ2-1; D not certain. The CDR3 is 14 amino acids. V lost 2 bases and J 9 bases, leaving 14 bases between the germline ends. The germline V gene has CDR1 LGHDT and CDR2 YNNKEL (reference sequence). The CDR3 reads CASSQQGYPGEQFF. CDR3 coding DNA: TGTGCCAGCAGCCAACAAGGTTACCCGGGTGAGCAGTTCTTC.

The chain combines TRBV9 with TRBJ1-4; D uncertain. The CDR3 consists of 14 residues. Germline V lookup: CDR1 SGDLS, CDR2 YYNGEE. V lost 2 bases and J lost 5, with 10 bases in between. For the CDR3, the DNA is TGTGCCAGCAGCGTGGCGGTGAGCAATGAAAAACTGTTTTTT. It encodes CASSVAVSNEKLFF.

The chain employs TRBV29-1 and TRBJ2-7; 7 bases are shared with TRBD1. V lost 7 bases and J lost 3; bases outside the gene matches: 9. The CDR3 spans 13 residues. CDR1 is SQVTM, CDR2 ANQGSEA, per germline. CDR3 sequence: CSATNRDSYEQYF. The CDR3 bases are TGCAGCGCCACAAACCGGGACAGCTACGAGCAGTACTTC.

The chain joins TRBV5-4 to TRBJ2-7; 10 nucleotides match TRBD1. The CDR3 sequence is 15 residues long. The V gene end was trimmed by 3 bases and the J gene end by 4 bases; junction bases not matched to a gene: 7. Germline V gene data show CDR1 as SGHNT and CDR2 as YYREEE (reference sequence). CDR3 coding DNA: TGTGCCAGCAGCTCAACTGACAGGGGGCTATACGAGCAGTACTTC. It yields the protein CASSSTDRGLYEQYF.

This chain uses TRBV15 with TRBJ2-7, with a possible D match to TRBD2 (6 bases). Germline assignment: CDR1 LNHNV and CDR2 YYDKDF (reference sequence). V lost 5 bases, J lost 1 base, and 12 bases lay in between. The CDR3 is made up of 14 amino acids. The CDR3 bases are TGTGCCACCAGCCGCAGACGGGGGTCCTACGAGCAGTACTTC. This encodes CATSRRRGSYEQYF.

The chain couples TRBV6-5 to TRBJ2-4; 11 nucleotides match TRBD1. CDR1 is MNHEY, CDR2 SVGAGI, per germline. V lost 3 bases, J lost 8 bases, and 6 bases stayed unmatched. The length of the CDR3 is 15 residues. DNA for the CDR3: TGTGCCAGCAGTTATGTCGGACAGGGGGCGGACATTCAGTACTTC. Encoded protein: CASSYVGQGADIQYF.

This clone is a singleton in its sample. The V and J genes are TRBV18 and TRBJ2-1, with D perhaps TRBD1 (6 bases). The CDR3 extends over 15 amino acids. CDR1 and CDR2 (germline): KGHSH, LQKENI. V was cut by 1 base and J by 5 bases, with 12 bases left in between. The CDR3 loop is CASSPRWTENNEQFF. CDR3 DNA sequence: TGTGCCAGCTCACCACGGTGGACAGAGAACAATGAGCAGTTCTTC.

The chain joins TRBV7-2 to TRBJ1-5, with D uncertain. The length of the CDR3 is 16 residues. Germline V CDR1 and CDR2: SGHTA, FQGNSA. The V gene lost 1 base and the J gene lost 0 bases, with 10 bases spanning the gap. The CDR3 loop reads CASSLVHGYSNQPQHF. In DNA, the CDR3 is TGTGCCAGCAGCTTAGTTCACGGGTATAGCAATCAGCCCCAGCATTTT.

On this clone itself: The junction departs from the called germline gene at one end, perhaps through a read error. Other DNA sequences within the sample encode an identical CDR3. The rearrangement links TRBV28 to TRBJ2-7; a possible D gene is TRBD2 (6 bases). Germline V gives CDR1 MDHEN, CDR2 SYDVKM. This CDR3 comprises 13 residues. The CDR3 coding sequence is TGTGCCAGCACCTTGGCGGGGTCCTACGAACAGTACTTC. Translated: CASTLAGSYEQYF.

V gene TRBV7-9 combines with J gene TRBJ2-7, with D perhaps TRBD2 (5 bases). This CDR3 has 15 residues. Trimming removed 1 base from V and 2 bases from J, with 12 bases in between. The germline V gene has CDR1 SEHNR and CDR2 FQNEAQ (reference sequence). The CDR3 sequence: CASSLVLAATYEQYF. DNA of the CDR3: TGTGCCAGCAGCTTAGTTCTAGCCGCCACCTACGAGCAGTACTTC.

The chain employs TRBV7-8 and TRBJ2-7; 13 nucleotides align to TRBD2. The CDR3 has 15 amino acids. V trimming: 6 bases; J trimming: 2 bases; junction bases outside the gene matches: 4. Germline V gene data show CDR1 as SGHVS and CDR2 as FQNEAQ. CDR3 DNA: TGTGCCAGCAGTAGGACTAGCGGGAGTACCTACGAGCAGTACTTC. This encodes CASSRTSGSTYEQYF. The full variable domain, completed using reference TRBV7-8 and TRBJ2-7, is GAGVSQSPRYKVAKRGQDVALRCDPISGHVSLFWYQQALGQGPEFLTYFQNEAQLDKSGLPSDRFFAERPEGSVSTLKIQRTQQEDSAVYLCASSRTSGSTYEQYFGPGTRLTVT.

V is TRBV19 and J is TRBJ1-1; 12 positions match TRBD1. J was trimmed by 1 base and V by 5 bases; bases with no gene match: 23. Germline loops: CDR1 LNHDA, CDR2 SQIVND (reference sequence). This CDR3 is 22 amino acids long. Here the CDR3 DNA reads TGTGCCAGTAGTGAAGGCATATGGGACAGGGGGCTCTTAAGTCTTTCGAACACTGAAGCTTTCTTT. Protein sequence: CASSEGIWDRGLLSLSNTEAFF. The full variable domain, rest sourced from reference TRBV19 and TRBJ1-1, is DGGITQSPKYLFRKEGQNVTLSCEQNLNHDAMYWYRQDPGQGLRLIYYSQIVNDFQKGDIAEGYSVSREKKESFPLTVTSAQKNPTAFYLCASSEGIWDRGLLSLSNTEAFFGQGTRLTVV.

This rearrangement joins TRBV5-1 to TRBJ1-1; maybe TRBD1 (5 bases). Germline V gives CDR1 SGHRS, CDR2 YFSETQ. The CDR3 sequence is 15 residues long. Trimming shortened V by 3 bases and J by 5 bases, and 17 bases separated the two germline ends. The CDR3 nucleotides are TGCGCCAGCAGCTCCCCGACGGGGGGAAGGACTGAAGCTTTCTTT. Translated, it gives CASSSPTGGRTEAFF.

To note about this clone: Other DNA variants within this sample encode the same CDR3. The chain joins TRBV27 to TRBJ1-2; the match to TRBD1 covers 8 bases. The germline V gene encodes CDR1 MNHEY and CDR2 SMNVEV (reference sequence). Trimming at V came to 5 bases and at J to 2 bases, leaving 1 base not matched to a gene. The CDR3 contains 13 residues. The CDR3 DNA sequence: TGTGCCAGCAGTCGACAGGGGAACTATGGCTACACCTTC. Translation: CASSRQGNYGYTF.

This clone was recorded at least ten times. V and J are TRBV7-2 and TRBJ2-3; D might be TRBD1 (5 bases). This CDR3 contains 14 residues. Germline loops: CDR1 SGHTA, CDR2 FQGNSA. The V end lost 5 bases, the J end lost 1 base, and 10 bases lay between the germline ends. CDR3 in amino acids: CASSQGPRTDTQYF. The CDR3 coding sequence is TGTGCCAGCAGCCAGGGCCCCCGCACAGATACGCAGTATTTT.